What follows are 19 T cell receptor beta chains derived from one specimen sequenced in a study of technical replicates of blood from a handful of donors. Libraries were prepared by immunoSEQ multiplex PCR; TCRdb keeps only in-frame clonotypes and omits some of them. The sample carries under 95,000 clones, roughly 98% recorded once. The source material was T cells isolated from PBMCs. The receptors shown here come from a human donor in good health.

V and J are TRBV27 and TRBJ2-7; weak D call: TRBD1 (6 bases). V was shortened by 5 bases and J by 6 bases, with 14 bases between the two germline ends. The CDR3 covers 13 residues. CDR1 and CDR2 (germline): MNHEY, SMNVEV (reference sequence). The CDR3: CASSINRVAEQYF. The CDR3 DNA reads as TGTGCCAGCAGTATCAACAGGGTAGCCGAGCAGTACTTC.

The V gene is TRBV5-6, the J gene TRBJ2-3, with TRBD2 matching over 8 bases. After removal of 2 bases from V and 5 bases from J, the junction contained 10 bases not matched to a gene. The CDR3 length is 16 residues. Germline CDR1 and CDR2: SGHDT and YYEEEE. This CDR3 reads CASSFGSGKAGDTQYF. Written as DNA, the CDR3 is TGTGCCAGCAGCTTTGGTAGCGGGAAAGCTGGAGATACGCAGTATTTT.

This sequence joins TRBV6-6 and TRBJ2-4; 12 positions agree with TRBD2. This CDR3 has 15 residues. Trimming at V came to 7 bases and at J to 1 base, leaving 2 bases not matched to a gene. Germline CDR1 reads MNHNY; CDR2 reads SVGAGI (reference sequence). This chain's CDR3 is CASTTSGGAKNIQYF. CDR3 nucleotides: TGTGCCAGCACAACTAGCGGGGGGGCCAAAAACATTCAGTACTTC.

This rearrangement joins TRBV5-4 to TRBJ2-5, with 8 bases that match TRBD1. This CDR3 spans 17 amino acids. The V gene end was trimmed by 1 base and the J gene end by 0 bases; junction bases not matched to a gene: 8. Germline CDR1 is SGHNT and CDR2 is YYREEE (reference sequence). CDR3 sequence: CASSLLGQGAYQETQYF. The CDR3, as DNA: TGTGCCAGCAGCTTGTTGGGCCAGGGGGCATACCAAGAGACCCAGTACTTC.

The genes are TRBV7-8 and TRBJ2-1, with D possibly TRBD2 on 6 matching bases. Germline V gene lookup returns CDR1 SGHVS and CDR2 FQNEAQ. V was cut by 5 bases and J by 4 bases, with 15 bases left in between. The CDR3 runs 15 residues. CDR3 protein: CASSTPAGRYNEQFF. The CDR3 DNA is TGTGCCAGCAGCACCCCAGCGGGCCGGTACAATGAGCAGTTCTTC.

The genes are TRBV6-1 and TRBJ2-5, with D possibly TRBD2 on 7 matching bases. The germline gives CDR1 MNHNS, CDR2 SASEGT. Trimming stripped 4 bases from V and 4 bases from J, with 16 bases between. This CDR3 has 15 amino acids. CDR3 DNA sequence: TGTGCCAGCAGTGCCCCTGGGGGGGGCAGAGAGACCCAGTACTTC. This sequence encodes CASSAPGGGRETQYF.

The chain is built from TRBV11-3 and TRBJ2-7; tentatively, D is TRBD1 (5 bases). Deletions cut 5 bases from V and 5 bases from J, with 10 bases between. Germline lookup yields CDR1 SGHNT and CDR2 YENEEA. CDR3 size: 12 residues. CDR3 sequence reads: CASSRRQNEQYF. The CDR3 DNA follows: TGTGCCAGCAGCCGACGACAGAACGAGCAGTACTTC.

This sequence joins TRBV6-5 and TRBJ2-1; D remains unclear. The CDR3 is 12 residues long. Trimming took 6 bases from V and 6 from J, leaving 9 bases between them. Germline V lookup: CDR1 MNHEY, CDR2 SVGAGI. The CDR3 sequence is CASSSRGNEQFF. CDR3 bases: TGTGCCAGCAGCAGTCGTGGCAATGAGCAGTTCTTC.

This clone has just one count. The rearrangement uses TRBV5-1 and TRBJ2-1; D is ambiguous. CDR1 SGHRS and CDR2 YFSETQ come from the germline V gene. The CDR3 spans 17 residues. Trimming shortened V by 0 bases and J by 5 bases, and 18 bases separated the two germline ends. The chain's CDR3 is CASSLDLWHATDNEQFF. DNA for the CDR3: TGCGCCAGCAGCTTGGACCTTTGGCACGCCACCGACAATGAGCAGTTCTTC.

The chain uses TRBV11-2 and TRBJ1-5; TRBD1 matches 8 bases. With V trimmed by 5 bases and J by 5 bases, 8 bases remained unmatched. The CDR3 totals 15 residues. From germline, CDR1 is SGHAT and CDR2 FQNNGV. The CDR3 is CASSRGQGGHQPQHF. The CDR3 bases are TGTGCCAGCAGCCGCGGACAGGGCGGGCATCAGCCCCAGCATTTT.

V usage is TRBV30 and J usage is TRBJ1-1; 7 positions match TRBD1. Germline values: CDR1 GTSNPN, CDR2 SVGIG (reference sequence). CDR3 size: 14 residues. V was clipped by 4 bases and J by 11 bases; unmatched bases: 16. Here the CDR3 DNA reads TGTGCCTGGATCTCGTCAGTAGGGGGCATCCCCGCTTTCTTT. This codes for CAWISSVGGIPAFF.

This rearrangement joins TRBV4-1 to TRBJ2-7, with 8 bases that match TRBD2. From germline, CDR1 is MGHRA and CDR2 YSYEKL. CDR3 length: 14 residues. Losses at the gene ends were 4 bases for V and 1 base for J; bases not matched to a gene: 3. CDR3 sequence reads: CASSLAGGSYEQYF. CDR3 nucleotide sequence: TGCGCCAGCAGCCTCGCGGGAGGTTCCTACGAGCAGTACTTC.

The chain combines TRBV5-1 with TRBJ2-7; TRBD2 agrees at 7 bases. This CDR3 has 16 amino acids. J was trimmed by 0 bases and V by 4 bases; bases with no gene match: 10. Germline V gives CDR1 SGHRS, CDR2 YFSETQ. CDR3 amino acids: CASSSYFGGSSYEQYF. DNA of the CDR3: TGCGCCAGCAGCAGCTACTTCGGGGGGAGCTCCTACGAGCAGTACTTC.

This clone was seen once. V and J are TRBV6-1 and TRBJ2-1, with a tentative D call TRBD1 (5 bases). Trimming took 0 bases from V and 7 from J, leaving 16 bases between them. Germline V gene lookup returns CDR1 MNHNS and CDR2 SASEGT. The CDR3 extends over 16 amino acids. The CDR3 nucleotides read TGTGCCAGCAGTGAAGCGGGCCGAGGCAGGGCTAATGAGCAGTTCTTC. As protein: CASSEAGRGRANEQFF.

The genes are TRBV2 and TRBJ2-1, with a tentative D call TRBD1 (6 bases). This CDR3 is built from 16 residues. V lost 3 bases and J 5 bases, leaving 17 bases between the germline ends. Germline V CDR1 and CDR2: SNHLY, FYNNEI. The CDR3 sequence is CASSETGQLSHNEQFF. The CDR3 nucleotides are TGTGCCAGCAGTGAGACCGGACAGCTAAGCCACAATGAGCAGTTCTTC.

The chain joins TRBV6-6 to TRBJ1-3; perhaps TRBD1 as D (5 bases). The germline CDR1 and CDR2 sequences are MNHNY and SVGAGI (reference sequence). Trimming took off 3 bases at V and 4 bases at J, with 13 bases between the two ends. The CDR3 length is 15 residues. CDR3: CASSYVVGGGNTIYF. Here the CDR3 DNA reads TGTGCCAGCAGTTATGTGGTGGGGGGGGGAAACACCATATATTTT.

This clone was detected only once. CDR3 sequence: CASSLSGQGREQYF. In nucleotides, the CDR3 is TGTGCCAGCAGTTTATCCGGACAGGGTAGGGAGCAGTACTTC. The gene calls are TRBV27 and TRBJ2-7, with 8 bases aligning to TRBD1. From germline, CDR1 is MNHEY and CDR2 SMNVEV (reference sequence). This CDR3 is built from 14 residues. Unmatched junction bases numbered 5, after V lost 0 bases and J lost 7 bases.

The chain links TRBV7-9 to TRBJ2-3, with a tentative D call TRBD2 (5 bases). The V end was cut by 0 bases, the J end by 5 bases, with 12 bases between. Germline V gives CDR1 SEHNR, CDR2 FQNEAQ (reference sequence). This CDR3 has 15 amino acids. CDR3 in DNA: TGTGCCAGCAGCTTAGCCCTAGCAAGAGGAGATACGCAGTATTTT. It is translated as CASSLALARGDTQYF. Drawing the rest from reference TRBV7-9 and TRBJ2-3, the complete variable domain is DTGVSQNPRHKITKRGQNVTFRCDPISEHNRLYWYRQTLGQGPEFLTYFQNEAQLEKSRLLSDRFSAERPKGSFSTLEIQRTEQGDSAMYLCASSLALARGDTQYFGPGTRLTVL.

The chain combines TRBV5-1 with TRBJ2-1; 10 bases align to TRBD1. With 7 bases clipped from V and 5 bases from J, the junction kept 6 bases outside the gene matches. CDR1 SGHRS and CDR2 YFSETQ come from the germline V gene. The CDR3 consists of 14 residues. The CDR3 sequence: CASGGQGWDNEQFF. CDR3 nucleotides: TGCGCCAGCGGGGGACAGGGGTGGGACAATGAGCAGTTCTTC.